This T cell receptor beta chain was identified in a study of Graves' ophthalmopathy and Graves' hyperthyroidism. Overall study results and limits: Ophthalmopathy could be told apart from stable hyperthyroidism by a 13-signature model (about 90% sensitivity, approximately 76% specificity).

This clonotype was counted many times. Its antigen remains unidentified. New diagnoses, under 2 months' duration, and ages 18 to 65 characterized the hyperthyroidism patients. Diagnosis relied on clinical symptoms, serum thyroxine, TRAb, thyroid ultrasound and orbital computed tomography. Amplification from RNA transcripts yielded the TCR beta CDR3 regions. Amplification began with first-round RT-PCR using HTBI primers, then second-round multiplex PCR was performed. From the multiplex PCR reads, TCRdb called clonotypes with MiXCR, one entry per CDR3 protein. The sample consists of hundreds of thousands of distinct CDR3 sequences, 22% of them appearing once. Trimming stripped 6 bases from V and 1 base from J, with 18 bases between. Germline loops: CDR1 MNHNS, CDR2 SASEGT. The CDR3 covers 16 residues.

This sequence joins TRBV6-1 and TRBJ1-1; D is unresolved. The source material was peripheral blood. This TCR derives from a woman aged 18-29 years with stable Graves' hyperthyroidism. Some clones in this sample may be carry-over from other donors' samples. The CDR3 DNA is TGTGCCAGCAGCGGCGACGCGGGGAGAGGGAACACTGAAGCTTTCTTT. Translated, it gives CASSGDAGRGNTEAFF.